This T cell receptor beta chain emerged from a study of OX40 agonist ivuxolimab in advanced cancers. For the study at large: Patients were treated with ivuxolimab, an agonistic anti-OX40 (CD134) antibody.

With baseline, cycle 4 day 1, and cycle 7 day 1 as timepoints, blood was sampled. This clone was counted once. CDR1 is SNHLY and CDR2 is FYNNEI in the germline V gene. The CDR3 totals 17 residues. V lost 4 bases and J lost 0, with 15 bases in between. Assay used: immunoSEQ multiplex PCR; TCRdb lists only in-frame clones, some missing. The sample shows about 19,000 clones, roughly 71% of them seen only once. The TCR was taken from an adult with an advanced solid tumor such as melanoma, head and neck, liver or kidney cancer. The chain has TRBV2 and TRBJ1-4; no clear D. Specimen: CD4+ or CD8+ T cells sorted from blood, collected in a trial of the OX40 agonist ivuxolimab. The CDR3 region has the DNA TGTGCCAGCAGTGGATTTTTAGGCGAAGCAACTAATGAAAAACTGTTTTTT. It translates to CASSGFLGEATNEKLFF.